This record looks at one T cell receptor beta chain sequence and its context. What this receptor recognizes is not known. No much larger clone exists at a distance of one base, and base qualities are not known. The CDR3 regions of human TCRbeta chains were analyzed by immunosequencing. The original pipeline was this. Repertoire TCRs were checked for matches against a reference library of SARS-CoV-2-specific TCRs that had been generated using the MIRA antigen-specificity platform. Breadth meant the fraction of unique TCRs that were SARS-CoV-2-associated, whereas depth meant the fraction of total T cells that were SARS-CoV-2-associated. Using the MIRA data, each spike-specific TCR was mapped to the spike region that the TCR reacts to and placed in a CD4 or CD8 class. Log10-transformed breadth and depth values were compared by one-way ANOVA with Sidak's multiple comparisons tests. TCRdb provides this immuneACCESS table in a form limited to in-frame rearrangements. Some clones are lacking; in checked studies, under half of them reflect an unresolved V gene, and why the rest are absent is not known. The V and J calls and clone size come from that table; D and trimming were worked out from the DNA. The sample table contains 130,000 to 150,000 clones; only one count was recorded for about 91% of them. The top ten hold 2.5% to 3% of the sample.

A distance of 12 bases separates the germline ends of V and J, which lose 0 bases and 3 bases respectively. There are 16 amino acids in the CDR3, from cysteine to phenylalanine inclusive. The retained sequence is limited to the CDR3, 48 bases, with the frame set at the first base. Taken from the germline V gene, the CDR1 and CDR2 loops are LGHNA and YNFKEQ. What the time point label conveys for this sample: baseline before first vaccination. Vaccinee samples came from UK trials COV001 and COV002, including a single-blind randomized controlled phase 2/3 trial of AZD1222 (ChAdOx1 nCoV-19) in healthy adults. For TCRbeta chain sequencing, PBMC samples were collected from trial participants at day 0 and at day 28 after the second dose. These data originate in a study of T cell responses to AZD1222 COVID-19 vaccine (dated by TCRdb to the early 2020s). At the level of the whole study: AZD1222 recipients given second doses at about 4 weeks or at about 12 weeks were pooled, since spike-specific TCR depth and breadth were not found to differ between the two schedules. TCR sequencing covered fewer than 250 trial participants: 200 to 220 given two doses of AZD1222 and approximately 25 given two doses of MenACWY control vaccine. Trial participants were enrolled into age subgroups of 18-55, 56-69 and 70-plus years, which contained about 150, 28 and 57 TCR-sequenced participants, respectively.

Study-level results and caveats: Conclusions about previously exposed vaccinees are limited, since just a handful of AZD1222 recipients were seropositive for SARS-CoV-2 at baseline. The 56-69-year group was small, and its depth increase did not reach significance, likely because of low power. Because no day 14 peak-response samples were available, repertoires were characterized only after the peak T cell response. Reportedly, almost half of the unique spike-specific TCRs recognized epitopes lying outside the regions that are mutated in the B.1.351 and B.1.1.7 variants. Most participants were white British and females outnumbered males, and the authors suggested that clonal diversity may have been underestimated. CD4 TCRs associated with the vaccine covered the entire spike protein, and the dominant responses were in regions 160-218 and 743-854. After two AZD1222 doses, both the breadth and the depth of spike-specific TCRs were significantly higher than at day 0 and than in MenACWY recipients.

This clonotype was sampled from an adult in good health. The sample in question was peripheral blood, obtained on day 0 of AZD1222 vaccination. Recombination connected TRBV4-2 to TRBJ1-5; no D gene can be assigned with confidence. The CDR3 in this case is CASSQETRIYNQPQHF. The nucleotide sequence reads TGTGCCAGCAGCCAAGAGACCCGGATTTACAATCAGCCCCAGCATTTT.